These T cell receptor beta chains were read from a single sample in a study of blood T cell repertoires in COVID-19. TCRdb's table, derived via immunoSEQ multiplex PCR, lists solely in-frame clones and lacks some. The sample includes some 200,000 clones, 85% to 90% of them seen just once. Sequenced: peripheral blood. Receptors were obtained from a woman in her 70s with acute or convalescent COVID-19. Each CDR3 is given with its conserved first and last residue. The order of the fields is V gene, D gene, J gene, clone size, CDR3 DNA, CDR3 protein. The D gene is left open where the match is weak. The size of a clone is reported for some rows only, either as once, few or many, or as a class for expanded clones.

>TRBV7-2|NA|TRBJ1-1|once
TGTGCCAGCGCCCCATTGGAGGTATCTCGGGCTGAAGCTTTCTTT
CASAPLEVSRAEAFF
>TRBV18|NA|TRBJ2-5|NA
TGTGCCAGCTCACCACTAATGACAGAAATGAACCAAGAGACCCAGTACTTC
CASSPLMTEMNQETQYF
>TRBV5-1|NA|TRBJ2-7|NA
TGCGCCAGCGCGACGGGGGACAGTACCTACGAGCAGTACTTC
CASATGDSTYEQYF
>TRBV13|NA|TRBJ2-2|NA
TGTGCCAGCAGCCAGGGACTTCCCGGGGAGCTGTTTTTT
CASSQGLPGELFF
>TRBV10-2|NA|TRBJ2-1|NA
TGCGCCAGCAGTGCCTACGGCTCCTACAATGAGCAGTTCTTC
CASSAYGSYNEQFF
>TRBV7-8|NA|TRBJ1-1|NA
TGTGCCAGCAGCTTAAAAAGCGACACTGAAGCTTTCTTT
CASSLKSDTEAFF
>TRBV6-5|TRBD1|TRBJ2-7|NA
TGTGCCAGCAGTCGGGACAGCAGCTACGTGGAGCAGTACTTC
CASSRDSSYVEQYF
>TRBV24-1|NA|TRBJ1-1|few
TGTGCCACCAGTGATTGGGGCAGGAACACTGAAGCTTTCTTT
CATSDWGRNTEAFF
>TRBV10-3|TRBD2|TRBJ2-1|once
TGTGCCATCAGTGATTCTGGCGGGAGATACAATGAGCAGTTCTTC
CAISDSGGRYNEQFF
>TRBV24-1|TRBD1|TRBJ2-1|NA
TGTGCCACCAGTGACCCAGGGACAGACAATGAGCAGTTCTTC
CATSDPGTDNEQFF
>TRBV18|NA|TRBJ1-1|NA
TGTGCCAGCTCAGCGGTAATGAACACTGAAGCTTTCTTT
CASSAVMNTEAFF
>TRBV29-1|NA|TRBJ2-7|NA
TGCAGCGTTGTAGGGGTTTTCTCCTACGAGCAGTACTTC
CSVVGVFSYEQYF
>TRBV11-3|TRBD2|TRBJ2-3|NA
TGTGCCAGCAGCTCCCTGACTAGCGGAAAGAGCACAGATACGCAGTATTTT
CASSSLTSGKSTDTQYF
>TRBV9|NA|TRBJ1-6|NA
TGTGCCAGCAGCGTAGGCCAGGGAAATTCACCCCTCCACTTT
CASSVGQGNSPLHF
>TRBV6-2/TRBV6-3|NA|TRBJ2-7|NA
TGTGCCAGCAGTTACTCAGGAGGGATATCCTACGAGCAGTACTTC
CASSYSGGISYEQYF
>TRBV25-1|TRBD1|TRBJ2-1|NA
TGTGCCAGCAGTCAACAGGGGGCGGGCTACCAGTTCTTC
CASSQQGAGYQFF
>TRBV28|TRBD1|TRBJ2-3|NA
TGTGCCAGCAGTCCAACAACAGGGGGATTACGAGATACGCAGTATTTT
CASSPTTGGLRDTQYF
>TRBV7-8|NA|TRBJ2-2|NA
TGTGCCAGCAGCTTAAACAGGAAGAACACCGGGGAGCTGTTTTTT
CASSLNRKNTGELFF
>TRBV19|TRBD1|TRBJ1-5|NA
TGTGCCAGTAGTTTCCTGCGGACAGGGCAGGATCAGCCCCAGCATTTT
CASSFLRTGQDQPQHF
>TRBV3-1/TRBV3-2|NA|TRBJ2-7|NA
TGTGCCAGCAGCCACAGGGGTTACGAGCAGTACTTC
CASSHRGYEQYF
>TRBV2|NA|TRBJ1-1|once
TGTGCCAGTACCTTGGGGGCTATCTACTCTGAAGCTTTCTTT
CASTLGAIYSEAFF
>TRBV15|TRBD1|TRBJ1-1|NA
TGTGCCACCAGCACCGGACAGGGCACTGAAGCTTTCTTT
CATSTGQGTEAFF
>TRBV5-6|NA|TRBJ2-2|NA
TGTGCCAGCAGCTTGTCAGGGAACACCGGGGAGCTGTTTTTT
CASSLSGNTGELFF
>TRBV3-1/TRBV3-2|NA|TRBJ1-3|NA
TGTGCCAGCAGCCAAGGCCCCCAGGTAACTGGAAACACCATATATTTT
CASSQGPQVTGNTIYF
>TRBV19|TRBD2|TRBJ2-7|NA
TGTGCCAGTACCACGACGGGGGGGACCTACGAGCAGTACTTC
CASTTTGGTYEQYF
>TRBV27|NA|TRBJ2-7|NA
TGTGCCAGCAGTGGAGGTAGTGGGCACGTCTACGAGCAGTACTTC
CASSGGSGHVYEQYF
>TRBV10-3|TRBD2|TRBJ2-1|NA
TGTGCCATCAGTGATGAAGCGGGGGGCCACAATGAGCAGTTCTTC
CAISDEAGGHNEQFF
>TRBV14|NA|TRBJ1-4|NA
TGTGCCAGCAGCCAGCGGGCACCTGATGAAAAACTGTTTTTT
CASSQRAPDEKLFF
>TRBV5-1|TRBD1|TRBJ1-5|NA
TGCGCCAGCAGCTTGGAGACAGGGAGACAGCCCCAGCATTTT
CASSLETGRQPQHF
>TRBV7-9|NA|TRBJ2-7|NA
TGTGCCAGCAGCTTAATGACAGTCCAGCAGTACTTC
CASSLMTVQQYF